The 11 T cell receptor beta chains listed next were all sequenced from one sample in a study of technical replicates of blood from a few donors. Repertoires were generated with immunoSEQ multiplex PCR, while TCRdb's copy carries only in-frame clones and drops some. The sample shows around 15,000 clones, over 65% of them seen only once. Sequenced: PBMCs. The receptors were sampled from a human donor in good health. Some clones in this sample may be carry-over from other donors' samples.

This chain uses TRBV11-2 with TRBJ1-2; the D gene is possibly TRBD1 (6 bases). CDR3 size: 14 residues. CDR1 is SGHAT, CDR2 FQNNGV, per germline. V lost 3 bases, J lost 0 bases, and 8 bases lay in between. Here the CDR3 reads CASSLDRANYGYTF. CDR3 sequence (DNA): TGTGCCAGCAGCTTGGACAGAGCTAACTATGGCTACACCTTC.

This sequence joins TRBV30 and TRBJ2-1; D not certain. The length of the CDR3 is 15 residues. V lost 2 bases to trimming and J lost 6 bases, with 17 bases between them. Germline CDR1 and CDR2: GTSNPN and SVGIG (reference sequence). For the CDR3, the DNA is TGTGCCTGGAGTAGTTTGGATGCTAGGTTCAATGAGCAGTTCTTC. This sequence encodes CAWSSLDARFNEQFF.

DNA for the CDR3: TGCGCCAGCAGCTTGGGCAGCGGAGGTCCTAATGAAAAACTGTTTTTT. It specifies CASSLGSGGPNEKLFF. The chain joins TRBV5-1 to TRBJ1-4; D remains unclear. This CDR3 has 16 residues. Germline V gives CDR1 SGHRS, CDR2 YFSETQ. The V and J ends lost 0 bases and 3 bases respectively, with 12 bases between them.

This chain uses TRBV29-1 with TRBJ2-3; the D gene is possibly TRBD1 (5 bases). From germline, CDR1 is SQVTM and CDR2 ANQGSEA. The CDR3 loop spans 12 amino acids. Trimming left V 5 bases short and J 7 bases short, with 13 bases between. CDR3 in amino acids: CSVQLGLHTQYF. The CDR3 DNA reads TGCAGCGTTCAGCTGGGGCTTCATACGCAGTATTTT.

This chain links TRBV7-9 with TRBJ2-2; the D gene is possibly TRBD2 (7 bases). The V end was cut by 5 bases, the J end by 7 bases, with 23 bases between. This CDR3 region has 17 residues. Germline V gene sequence: CDR1 SEHNR, CDR2 FQNEAQ (reference sequence). The CDR3 protein is CASSPRAGAERHGELFF. The CDR3 DNA follows: TGTGCCAGCAGCCCCAGGGCGGGGGCCGAGCGGCACGGGGAGCTGTTTTTT. The full variable domain, in which reference TRBV7-9 and TRBJ2-2 provide the parts outside the CDR3, is DTGVSQNPRHKITKRGQNVTFRCDPISEHNRLYWYRQTLGQGPEFLTYFQNEAQLEKSRLLSDRFSAERPKGSFSTLEIQRTEQGDSAMYLCASSPRAGAERHGELFFGEGSRLTVL.

This chain links TRBV2 with TRBJ2-7, with D hard to call. V lost 3 bases and J lost 1, with 4 bases in between. The CDR3 runs to 12 residues. Per the germline V gene, CDR1 is SNHLY and CDR2 is FYNNEI. As DNA, the CDR3 is TGTGCCAGCAGTGACTTGTCCTACGAGCAGTACTTC. Translation: CASSDLSYEQYF.

The chain carries TRBV6-1 and TRBJ2-1; TRBD2 aligns across 10 bases. Germline CDR1 reads MNHNS; CDR2 reads SASEGT. Losses at the gene ends were 4 bases for V and 5 bases for J; bases not matched to a gene: 8. The CDR3 spans 16 residues. CDR3 bases: TGTGCCAGCAGTGTCGGGGTAGCGGGAGGACACAATGAGCAGTTCTTC. Amino acid sequence: CASSVGVAGGHNEQFF.

V and J are TRBV28 and TRBJ1-1, with unresolved D. V shed 4 bases and J shed 3 bases, with 12 bases lying between them. Looked up from germline, CDR1 is MDHEN and CDR2 is SYDVKM. CDR3 length: 14 amino acids. The CDR3 sequence is CASSSSGFYTEAFF. The DNA for the CDR3 is TGTGCCAGCAGTTCCTCGGGATTCTACACTGAAGCTTTCTTT.

CDR3 amino acids: CASSWTIGTSDYNEQFF. The CDR3 DNA is TGTGCCAGCAGCTGGACCATCGGGACTAGCGACTACAATGAGCAGTTCTTC. The chain joins TRBV11-2 to TRBJ2-1; the match to TRBD2 covers 10 bases. The CDR3 spans 17 residues. The V and J ends lost 4 bases and 3 bases, in that order; junction bases with no gene match: 9. Germline lookup yields CDR1 SGHAT and CDR2 FQNNGV.

The gene calls are TRBV10-2 and TRBJ2-3; the match to TRBD2 covers 10 bases. The CDR3 sequence is 16 residues long. Germline trimming cut 4 bases from V and 3 bases from J; bases unmatched to any gene: 7. Looked up from germline, CDR1 is WSHSY and CDR2 is SAAADI. The DNA of the CDR3 is TGCGCCAGCAGTGTTTCTAGCGGGAGTGGAACAGATACGCAGTATTTT. It translates to CASSVSSGSGTDTQYF.

This clone was recorded only once. The chain links TRBV27 to TRBJ2-7; 9 bases fit TRBD1. V was clipped by 6 bases and J by 0 bases; unmatched bases: 6. Germline V lookup: CDR1 MNHEY, CDR2 SMNVEV (reference sequence). CDR3 length: 15 residues. The chain's CDR3 is CASSRTGGASYEQYF. CDR3 nucleotides: TGTGCCAGCAGCCGCACAGGGGGCGCCTCCTACGAGCAGTACTTC.